The rows below give T cell receptor beta chains drawn from one sample of a study of shared clonotypes between healthy human individuals. Some clones are missing from TCRdb's copy, which holds only in-frame ones; the method was immunoSEQ multiplex PCR. The profile shows some 1.4 million clones, approximately 96% of them singletons. The sample taken for sequencing was naive CD4+ T cells sorted from blood. Source of these receptors: a man aged 30-40 years in good health. The CDR3 runs from the conserved cysteine through the conserved F or W. The D gene is left open where the match is weak. The size of a clone is reported for some rows only, either as once, few or many, or as a class for expanded clones.

d_call j_call v_call clone_size cdr3_nt cdr3_aa
. TRBJ1-5 TRBV5-4 . TGTGCCAGCAGCAATGACAATCAGCCCCAGCATTTT CASSNDNQPQHF
TRBD2 TRBJ2-1 TRBV2 . TGTGCCAGCAGTGTTGAGACTAGCGGGCCGAGCTCCTACAATGAGCAGTTCTTC CASSVETSGPSSYNEQFF
. TRBJ2-3 TRBV29-1 . TGCAGCGTTGTAAAACAGGGAACAGATACGCAGTATTTT CSVVKQGTDTQYF
. TRBJ2-3 TRBV29-1 . TGCAGCGTTTCGAGCGGGAGCACAGATACGCAGTATTTT CSVSSGSTDTQYF
. TRBJ2-2 TRBV18 . TGTGCCAGCTCACCGCAAACGGCCGGCGGGGAGCTGTTTTTT CASSPQTAGGELFF
TRBD2 TRBJ2-5 TRBV9 . TGTGCCAGCAGCCCGGGACTAACGCAAGAGACCCAGTACTTC CASSPGLTQETQYF
. TRBJ2-7 TRBV27 . TGTGCCAGCAGTTTAGGGAGTGACAGGACCTACGAGCAGTACTTC CASSLGSDRTYEQYF
. TRBJ2-2 TRBV27 . TGTGCCAGCAGTGACACCGGGAAGTTTGGCGGGGAGCTGTTTTTT CASSDTGKFGGELFF
. TRBJ1-1 TRBV2 . TGTGCCAGCCTCCGGGACACCTCTGAAGCTTTCTTT CASLRDTSEAFF
. TRBJ1-1 TRBV2 . TGTGCCAGCAGTGGAACCGGTCCCTTGTCTGAAGCTTTCTTT CASSGTGPLSEAFF
. TRBJ2-5 TRBV7-9 . TGTGCCAGCACAGAAGAGACCCAGTACTTC CASTEETQYF
. TRBJ1-1 TRBV10-2 . TGCGCCAGCAGTGAGTCGAGACAGTCCATGAACACTGAAGCTTTCTTT CASSESRQSMNTEAFF
. TRBJ2-5 TRBV28 . TGTGCCAGCAGGTCCGGGGGTCTGGAGACCCAGTACTTC CASRSGGLETQYF
. TRBJ2-7 TRBV11-3 . TGTGCCAGCAGAAAAAATCACGAGCAGTACTTC CASRKNHEQYF
TRBD2 TRBJ2-1 TRBV10-3 . TGTGCCAGCACTAGCGGGAGGGCCCTCAATAATGAGCAGTTCTTC CASTSGRALNNEQFF
. TRBJ2-7 TRBV4-1 . TGCGCCAGCAGCCAAGAAGGTTGGGGGTTGTACGAGCAGTACTTC CASSQEGWGLYEQYF
. TRBJ2-3 TRBV30 . TGTGCCTGGAGTGTACTGGGTTCTGGGGCGGATACGCAGTATTTT CAWSVLGSGADTQYF
TRBD1 TRBJ2-5 TRBV18 . TGTGCCAGCTCATACCGGGACAGGGGGCTGGAGACCCAGTACTTC CASSYRDRGLETQYF
TRBD1 TRBJ2-2 TRBV7-8 . TGTGCCAGCAGCAGACAGGGGCCATGGACCGGGGAGCTGTTTTTT CASSRQGPWTGELFF
TRBD2 TRBJ2-2 TRBV18 . TGTGCCAGCTCGGGACTAGACAACACCGGGGAGCTGTTTTTT CASSGLDNTGELFF
TRBD1 TRBJ1-1 TRBV7-2 . TGTGCCAGCAGCGTACCGGGACAGATTCCTGAAGCTTTCTTT CASSVPGQIPEAFF
. TRBJ1-1 TRBV4-1 . TGCGCCAGCAGCCAAGGAGGTGACAACTCCTTGAACACTGAAGCTTTCTTT CASSQGGDNSLNTEAFF
. TRBJ1-2 TRBV25-1 . TGTGCCAGCAGTCCGAGTTTGGGGGACCTCTATGGCTACACCTTC CASSPSLGDLYGYTF
. TRBJ1-2 TRBV15 . TGTGCCACCAGCAGTCCCTTTTTAGGGGTGGGAGGCTACACCTTC CATSSPFLGVGGYTF
. TRBJ1-2 TRBV2 few TGTGCCAGCAACAGGAACTATGGCTACACCTTC CASNRNYGYTF
TRBD1 TRBJ2-1 TRBV5-1 . TGCGCCAGCAGCTTATTGACAGGGGAATACAATGAGCAGTTCTTC CASSLLTGEYNEQFF
. TRBJ2-7 TRBV7-8 . TGTGCCAGCAGCGCATCCAGGGGCAAGGGGGAGCAGTACTTC CASSASRGKGEQYF
TRBD2 TRBJ2-1 TRBV27 . TGTGCCAGCAGCTCGACTAGCGGGAGACCGAAATACAATGAGCAGTTCTTC CASSSTSGRPKYNEQFF
TRBD1 TRBJ2-1 TRBV18 . TGTGCCAGCTCACCACTCCGGGACAGTCCCCTCTACAATGAGCAGTTCTTC CASSPLRDSPLYNEQFF
. TRBJ2-1 TRBV19 . TGTGCCAGTAGTACCGGTCTGTTTCTGTACAATGAGCAGTTCTTC CASSTGLFLYNEQFF
TRBD1 TRBJ2-7 TRBV18 . TGTGCCAGCTCACGCGGCCAGGGGGCCTACGAGCAGTACTTC CASSRGQGAYEQYF
. TRBJ2-3 TRBV18 . TGTGCCAGCTCATCCCCCGGGACAGATACGCAGTATTTT CASSSPGTDTQYF
TRBD2 TRBJ2-5 TRBV5-4 . TGTGCCAGCAGCTTTCCGGGACTAGCGGGGACCCAGTACTTC CASSFPGLAGTQYF
. TRBJ2-3 TRBV19 . TGTGCCAGTAGTATCCAGGGAACAGATACGCAGTATTTT CASSIQGTDTQYF
. TRBJ1-2 TRBV5-8 once TGTGCCAGCAGGGCGGGCCTTCGGACGGGCTACACCTTC CASRAGLRTGYTF
TRBD1 TRBJ2-5 TRBV7-9 once TGTGCCAGCAGCTTAATCGGACAGGGCGAAGAGACCCAGTACTTC CASSLIGQGEETQYF
. TRBJ2-7 TRBV5-1 . TGCGCCAGCAGTTCGGGACTCCAGTCCTACGAGCAGTACTTC CASSSGLQSYEQYF
. TRBJ1-5 TRBV30 . TGTGCCTGGGATTTAAATACGGGACCAGGCAATCAGCCCCAGCATTTT CAWDLNTGPGNQPQHF
. TRBJ1-1 TRBV28 . TGTGCCAGCAGTTTACAGTGGGCTGAAGCTTTCTTT CASSLQWAEAFF
TRBD2 TRBJ2-1 TRBV4-2 . TGTGCCAGCAGCCAAGAAGGAAGCGGGACCAGCTCCTACAATGAGCAGTTCTTC CASSQEGSGTSSYNEQFF
. TRBJ2-7 TRBV20-1 . TGCAGTGCGTCAGGGGTCGAGCAGTACTTC CSASGVEQYF
. TRBJ1-2 TRBV6-1 . TGTGCCAGCAGTGAATACTACAGGGAGGATGGCTACACCTTC CASSEYYREDGYTF
. TRBJ1-1 TRBV7-6 . TGTGCCAGCAGCTTAAACAGGGTGGGATGGGGAACTGAAGCTTTCTTT CASSLNRVGWGTEAFF
. TRBJ2-2 TRBV7-2 . TGTGCCAGCAGCCGAAGACTGGTAACAACCACCGGGGAGCTGTTTTTT CASSRRLVTTTGELFF
. TRBJ2-4 TRBV7-9 few TGTGCCAGCAGGGGCCGGGCCGAGGGGAACATTCAGTACTTC CASRGRAEGNIQYF
. TRBJ2-7 TRBV6-1 . TGTGCCAGTCAGGGGCAGTACTTC CASQGQYF
. TRBJ2-3 TRBV9 . TGTGCCAGCAGCGTCTCTACGGGAGATACGCAGTATTTT CASSVSTGDTQYF
TRBD1 TRBJ2-3 TRBV7-8 . TGTGCCAGCAGCTTAAGGACAGGATCTAGCACAGATACGCAGTATTTT CASSLRTGSSTDTQYF
. TRBJ1-5 TRBV15 . TGTGCCACCAGCAGAGATTTGGGGGGCAATCAGCCCCAGCATTTT CATSRDLGGNQPQHF
. TRBJ2-6 TRBV2 . TGTGCCGGAAAGGGCGTCTCAGGGGCCAACGTCCTGACTTTC CAGKGVSGANVLTF
TRBD1 TRBJ1-1 TRBV7-9 . TGTGCCAGCAGCTTAGGGCGGACAGGGCGAACTGAAGCTTTCTTT CASSLGRTGRTEAFF
. TRBJ1-2 TRBV28 . TGTGCCAGCAGCATAACTGGGTTTAACTATGGCTACACCTTC CASSITGFNYGYTF
TRBD1 TRBJ1-1 TRBV12-5 . TGTGCTAGTGGTTTGGCCTTGGGACAGCCCCGGATAGAAGCTTTCTTT CASGLALGQPRIEAFF